One and the same sample provided the 27 T cell receptor beta chains below, sequenced in a study of blood T cell repertoires in COVID-19. TCRdb's table, derived via immunoSEQ multiplex PCR, lists solely in-frame clones and lacks some. The sample shows about 240,000 clones, about four fifths of them seen only once. The sequenced material came from PBMCs or T cells enriched from blood (not recorded which). These TCRs come from a woman aged 40 to 55 who had been exposed to COVID-19.

The rearrangement uses TRBV11-1 and TRBJ1-3; D not resolved. With 0 bases removed from V and 0 bases from J, the gap between germline ends came to 3 bases. CDR1 and CDR2 (germline): SGHAT, FQDESV (reference sequence). CDR3 length: 14 amino acids. CDR3: CASSLANSGNTIYF. CDR3 DNA: TGTGCCAGCAGCTTAGCCAACTCTGGAAACACCATATATTTT.

The rearrangement links TRBV5-4 to TRBJ2-2; a weak D match, TRBD1 (6 bases). This CDR3 region has 14 residues. V was clipped by 0 bases and J by 6 bases, with 9 bases between them. Germline values: CDR1 SGHNT, CDR2 YYREEE (reference sequence). Written as DNA, the CDR3 is TGTGCCAGCAGCTTGGGGCAGGGGCCCGGGGAGCTGTTTTTT. It encodes CASSLGQGPGELFF. Combining the CDR3 with reference TRBV5-4 and TRBJ2-2 gives the whole variable domain ETGVTQSPTHLIKTRGQQVTLRCSSQSGHNTVSWYQQALGQGPQFIFQYYREEENGRGNFPPRFSGLQFPNYSSELNVNALELDDSALYLCASSLGQGPGELFFGEGSRLTVL.

The CDR3 nucleotides read TGTGCCAGCAGCGTAGGACAGGGGAGTAGAGCTTTCTTT. Its translation: CASSVGQGSRAFF. The V call is TRBV9, the J call TRBJ1-1, with TRBD1 identical over 8 bases. V was clipped by 0 bases and J by 10 bases; unmatched bases: 5. CDR1 and CDR2 from the germline V gene are SGDLS and YYNGEE. The CDR3 consists of 13 residues.

The gene calls are TRBV15 and TRBJ1-5; D not certain. Germline V gene lookup returns CDR1 LNHNV and CDR2 YYDKDF (reference sequence). The CDR3 consists of 17 residues. Trimming removed 1 base at V and 1 base at J, with 14 bases between. The CDR3 spells CATSRGVGGQSNQPQHF. The CDR3 nucleotides read TGTGCCACCAGCAGAGGAGTCGGAGGGCAAAGCAATCAGCCCCAGCATTTT.

Only one count was recorded for this clone. The chain uses TRBV2 and TRBJ1-4; D call uncertain. Germline V CDR1 and CDR2: SNHLY, FYNNEI. The CDR3 loop spans 13 amino acids. The ends were cut back, 8 bases at V and 8 bases at J, with 15 bases in the middle. CDR3 sequence: CASHAGSREKLFF. The CDR3 DNA follows: TGTGCCAGCCACGCGGGGTCTCGGGAAAAACTGTTTTTT.

The V gene is TRBV29-1, the J gene TRBJ2-7; 9 bases align to TRBD2. Per germline, CDR1 SQVTM and CDR2 ANQGSEA. J was trimmed by 2 bases and V by 4 bases; bases with no gene match: 3. The CDR3 is 13 residues long. The CDR3 reads CSVGAGGPYEQYF. The CDR3, as DNA: TGCAGCGTTGGGGCGGGGGGGCCCTACGAGCAGTACTTC.

The gene calls are TRBV6-1 and TRBJ1-5, with D tentatively TRBD1 (5 bases). Deletions cut 3 bases from V and 5 bases from J, with 8 bases between. The CDR3 has 13 residues. Germline lookup yields CDR1 MNHNS and CDR2 SASEGT. CDR3: CASSDRVYQPQHF. The CDR3 coding sequence is TGTGCCAGCAGTGACAGGGTTTATCAGCCCCAGCATTTT.

The chain has TRBV28 and TRBJ1-6; 9 bases are a match to TRBD1. Germline V gene lookup returns CDR1 MDHEN and CDR2 SYDVKM. The CDR3 consists of 16 residues. Trimming took 6 bases from V and 14 from J; bases not matched to a gene: 17. The CDR3 coding sequence is TGTGCCAGCAGCCCTATGGGGACAGGGATCCTAGGGGCCCTCCACTTT. It yields the protein CASSPMGTGILGALHF. Full variable domain (rest looked up from reference TRBV28 and TRBJ1-6): DVKVTQSSRYLVKRTGEKVFLECVQDMDHENMFWYRQDPGLGLRLIYFSYDVKMKEKGDIPEGYSVSREKKERFSLILESASTNQTSMYLCASSPMGTGILGALHFGNGTRLTVT.

The V call is TRBV5-1, the J call TRBJ2-5; 7 nucleotides match TRBD2. The V segment lost 5 bases and the J segment 9 bases; nucleotides outside the gene matches: 16. This CDR3 is built from 15 residues. CDR1 SGHRS and CDR2 YFSETQ come from the germline V gene. The CDR3 region has the DNA TGCGCCAGCAGACTCGGGACTAACCAAGAGAGGGCCCAGTACTTC. Protein product: CASRLGTNQERAQYF.

The CDR3: CASRLQGRRNTEAFF. CDR3 DNA sequence: TGTGCCAGTAGATTACAGGGGAGGAGGAACACTGAAGCTTTCTTT. The chain combines TRBV19 with TRBJ1-1; 7 bases agree with TRBD1. V shed 6 bases, J shed 1 base, and the junction held 8 bases outside the gene matches. The CDR3 consists of 15 residues. From germline, CDR1 is LNHDA and CDR2 SQIVND (reference sequence).

The chain has TRBV7-8 and TRBJ2-6; D not resolved. V lost 2 bases, J lost 3 bases, and 5 bases lay in between. CDR1 and CDR2 from the germline V gene are SGHVS and FQNEAQ. This CDR3 is 14 amino acids long. The chain's CDR3 is CASSLSVGANVLTF. The CDR3 DNA reads as TGTGCCAGCAGCTTATCAGTTGGGGCCAACGTCCTGACTTTC.

J is TRBJ2-7 and V is TRBV28, with 8 bases fitting TRBD1. Losses at the gene ends were 6 bases for V and 4 bases for J; bases not matched to a gene: 14. This CDR3 is built from 16 residues. Germline CDR1 MDHEN, CDR2 SYDVKM. The CDR3 here is CASSLVGAGGFYEQYF. CDR3 bases: TGTGCCAGCAGCTTAGTTGGGGCAGGGGGCTTTTACGAGCAGTACTTC.

CDR3 in DNA: TGTGCCAGCAGTGAGGGGCAGACTGAAGCTTTCTTT. Its translation: CASSEGQTEAFF. The gene calls are TRBV2 and TRBJ1-1, with D possibly matching TRBD1 (5 bases). Germline-derived CDR1 and CDR2 are SNHLY and FYNNEI. Trimming cost V 3 bases and J 5 bases, with 7 bases left between them. The CDR3 has 12 residues. Looking up the rest from reference TRBV2 and TRBJ1-1 gives the full variable domain: EPEVTQTPSHQVTQMGQEVILRCVPISNHLYFYWYRQILGQKVEFLVSFYNNEISEKSEIFDDQFSVERPDGSNFTLKIRSTKLEDSAMYFCASSEGQTEAFFGQGTRLTVV.

For the CDR3, the DNA is TGTGCCAGCAGCGGACAGGGGGCCTCACCCCTCCACTTT. As protein: CASSGQGASPLHF. The chain combines TRBV7-9 with TRBJ1-6, with 11 bases matching TRBD1. The ends lost 5 bases at V and 10 bases at J; junction bases unmatched: 1. The CDR3 spans 13 residues. Germline CDR1 SEHNR, CDR2 FQNEAQ (reference sequence).

This clone was seen once. V gene TRBV12-3 or TRBV12-4 combines with J gene TRBJ1-2, with a tentative D call TRBD1 (5 bases). This CDR3 is 13 amino acids long. V shed 6 bases and J shed 4 bases, with 12 bases lying between them. CDR3 loop: CASSPGTVYGYTF. CDR3 bases: TGTGCCAGCAGCCCCGGGACTGTCTATGGCTACACCTTC.

The chain recombines TRBV5-5 with TRBJ2-3; 8 bases are a match to TRBD2. The CDR3 runs to 18 residues. Germline assignment: CDR1 SGHKS and CDR2 YYEKEE (reference sequence). Germline trimming cut 0 bases from V and 0 bases from J; bases unmatched to any gene: 9. This CDR3 is CASSLAGSGGASTDTQYF. The CDR3 nucleotides are TGTGCCAGCAGCTTGGCCGGGAGCGGGGGAGCTAGCACAGATACGCAGTATTTT.

The rearrangement joins TRBV3-1 (or the pseudogene TRBV3-2) to TRBJ1-6; TRBD1 aligns across 7 bases. The CDR3 extends over 14 amino acids. The trim removed 5 bases at V and 10 bases at J, leaving 8 bases unmatched. Germline V lookup: CDR1 LGHDT, CDR2 YNNKEL (reference sequence). The CDR3 protein is CASSTDRAYSPLHF. The DNA of the CDR3 is TGTGCCAGCAGCACAGACAGGGCGTACTCACCCCTCCACTTT.

The V gene is TRBV25-1, the J gene TRBJ1-3; no clear D. Trimming took off 7 bases at V and 0 bases at J, with 13 bases between the two ends. CDR1 MGHDK and CDR2 SYGVNS come from the germline V gene. This CDR3 is built from 15 residues. CDR3: CASTSLGSSGNTIYF. CDR3 in DNA: TGTGCCAGCACTTCCCTCGGGTCCTCTGGAAACACCATATATTTT.

The chain combines TRBV7-3 with TRBJ2-3, with TRBD2 matching over 8 bases. The CDR3 runs to 14 residues. Germline V CDR1 and CDR2: SGHTA, FQGTGA. The junction had 13 bases not matched to a gene; V was cut back by 5 bases and J by 12 bases. The DNA for the CDR3 is TGTGCCAGCAGCCCCGGGGGTAGCGGGGAGTCTCAGTATTTT. This codes for CASSPGGSGESQYF.

The chain has TRBV4-3 and TRBJ1-1; D is perhaps TRBD1 (5 bases). This CDR3 is 14 amino acids long. From germline, CDR1 is LGHNA and CDR2 YSLEER. V lost 3 bases and J 7 bases, leaving 15 bases between the germline ends. CDR3 region: CASSQGSGQGEAFF. DNA for the CDR3: TGCGCCAGCAGCCAGGGATCTGGGCAGGGTGAAGCTTTCTTT.

This chain uses TRBV5-1 with TRBJ2-7, with D perhaps TRBD1 (6 bases). The CDR3 consists of 14 residues. Germline lookup yields CDR1 SGHRS and CDR2 YFSETQ. Trimming took off 0 bases at V and 1 base at J, with 8 bases between the two ends. Written as DNA, the CDR3 is TGCGCCAGCAGCTTGGACAGGGAGTCCTACGAGCAGTACTTC. This translates into CASSLDRESYEQYF.

The chain employs TRBV10-3 and TRBJ2-1; 8 bases line up with TRBD1. The trim removed 5 bases at V and 8 bases at J, leaving 8 bases unmatched. The length of the CDR3 is 14 residues. Germline CDR1 and CDR2: ENHRY and SYGVKD. The DNA of the CDR3 is TGTGCCATCAGTCAAGGACAGGGATCGGATGAGCAGTTCTTC. Protein product: CAISQGQGSDEQFF.

This clone appeared a single time. The rearrangement links TRBV19 to TRBJ1-2, with D maybe TRBD1 (5 bases). Trimming took 11 bases from V and 3 from J, leaving 22 bases between them. The length of the CDR3 is 15 residues. CDR1 is LNHDA, CDR2 SQIVND, per germline (reference sequence). CDR3 protein: CASRWGVSSHYGYTF. The CDR3 DNA follows: TGTGCCTCTAGGTGGGGGGTAAGCAGTCACTATGGCTACACCTTC. The entire variable domain, with the rest obtained from reference TRBV19 and TRBJ1-2, is as follows: DGGITQSPKYLFRKEGQNVTLSCEQNLNHDAMYWYRQDPGQGLRLIYYSQIVNDFQKGDIAEGYSVSREKKESFPLTVTSAQKNPTAFYLCASRWGVSSHYGYTFGSGTRLTVV.

As concerns this clone: At one boundary the junction diverges from the germline segment, which might be a read error. The chain joins TRBV7-9 to TRBJ2-7; tentative D call: TRBD1 (6 bases). The CDR3 has 12 amino acids. Germline CDR1 and CDR2: SEHNR and FQNEAQ (reference sequence). The CDR3 reads CASSLEVGRGDF. In nucleotides, the CDR3 is TGTGCCAGCAGCTTAGAGGTTGGCAGGGGTGATTTC.

On this clone: A single base separates this from a much larger clone, so it may be a read error. The chain recombines TRBV11-2 with TRBJ1-2, with D unclear. CDR3 length: 12 residues. Per germline, CDR1 SGHAT and CDR2 FQNNGV. V shed 0 bases and J shed 4 bases, with 3 bases lying between them. CDR3 protein: CASSLEAYGYTF. DNA of the CDR3: TGTGCCAGCAGCTTAGAAGCCTATGGCTACACCTTC. Variable domain in full (rest from reference TRBV11-2 and TRBJ1-2): EAGVAQSPRYKIIEKRQSVAFWCNPISGHATLYWYQQILGQGPKLLIQFQNNGVVDDSQLPKDRFSAERLKGVDSTLKIQPAKLEDSAVYLCASSLEAYGYTFGSGTRLTVV.

The rearrangement links TRBV29-1 to TRBJ1-2; D possibly corresponds to TRBD1 (5 bases). The CDR3 sequence is 12 residues long. Germline V gives CDR1 SQVTM, CDR2 ANQGSEA. Trimming took off 7 bases at V and 4 bases at J, with 13 bases between the two ends. The CDR3, as DNA: TGCAGCGCCGTCGGGGGTCTCTATGGCTACACCTTC. This gives the protein CSAVGGLYGYTF.

This clone was seen just once. The J gene is TRBJ1-2, the V gene TRBV12-5; the D is unclear. The V end lost 0 bases, the J end lost 8 bases, and 4 bases lay between the germline ends. Germline V gene lookup returns CDR1 LGHNT and CDR2 FRNRAP. CDR3 length: 11 residues. The CDR3 coding sequence is TGTGCTAGTGGTTTGGTGAGGGGCTACACCTTC. Protein sequence: CASGLVRGYTF.